One and the same sample provided the 20 T cell receptor beta chains below, sequenced in a study of T cell responses to AZD1222 COVID-19 vaccine. This table comes from immunoSEQ multiplex PCR, and its TCRdb copy is limited to in-frame clones, with some not included. The sample lists approximately 97,000 clones, about 91% seen once, with 7.5% in the top ten. Specimen: peripheral blood, collected on day 0 of AZD1222 vaccination. Every receptor here comes from an adult in good health.

The chain recombines TRBV12-5 with TRBJ1-1; unclear D gene. Trimming took off 9 bases at V and 4 bases at J, with 6 bases between the two ends. Germline assignment: CDR1 LGHNT and CDR2 FRNRAP. The CDR3 spans 10 residues. As DNA, the CDR3 is TGTGCTAGCTTAAGCACTGAAGCTTTCTTT. Amino acids: CASLSTEAFF. The full variable domain, in which reference TRBV12-5 and TRBJ1-1 provide the parts outside the CDR3, is DARVTQTPRHKVTEMGQEVTMRCQPILGHNTVFWYRQTMMQGLELLAYFRNRAPLDDSGMPKDRFSAEMPDATLATLKIQPSEPRDSAVYFCASLSTEAFFGQGTRLTVV.

V gene TRBV7-3 combines with J gene TRBJ2-1; possibly TRBD1 for D (6 bases). The germline gives CDR1 SGHTA, CDR2 FQGTGA. V shed 3 bases and J shed 8 bases, with 11 bases lying between them. CDR3 size: 13 residues. The CDR3 DNA sequence: TGTGCCAGCAGCTTCGACAGGCGCGATGAGCAGTTCTTC. It codes for CASSFDRRDEQFF.

The chain links TRBV4-2 to TRBJ2-5; possibly TRBD1 for D (6 bases). Deletions cut 4 bases from V and 7 bases from J, with 7 bases between. Germline V lookup: CDR1 LGHNA, CDR2 YNFKEQ. The CDR3 is 11 amino acids. The CDR3 loop is CASSLTGTQYF. The CDR3 DNA reads TGTGCCAGCAGCCTGACAGGGACCCAGTACTTC.

This clone was seen only once. This rearrangement joins TRBV24-1 to TRBJ2-3; 9 nucleotides match TRBD2. This CDR3 region has 17 residues. J was trimmed by 6 bases and V by 3 bases; bases with no gene match: 12. Germline values: CDR1 KGHDR, CDR2 SFDVKD. CDR3 loop: CATSDGGLARGRDTQYF. CDR3 in DNA: TGTGCCACCAGTGATGGAGGACTAGCGCGGGGTAGGGATACGCAGTATTTT.

J is TRBJ2-7 and V is TRBV19; TRBD1 matches at 10 bases. From germline, CDR1 is LNHDA and CDR2 SQIVND (reference sequence). CDR3 size: 15 residues. The V segment lost 6 bases and the J segment 0 bases; nucleotides outside the gene matches: 5. The CDR3 sequence is CASSPGQGSSYEQYF. CDR3 DNA: TGTGCCAGTAGCCCGGGACAGGGGTCCTCCTACGAGCAGTACTTC.

The chain joins TRBV7-2 to TRBJ2-5; D perhaps matches TRBD2 (7 bases). Between the trimmed V and J ends, which lost 1 base and 5 bases, there was a span of 11 bases. In germline, CDR1 is SGHTA, CDR2 FQGNSA. CDR3 length: 14 residues. DNA of the CDR3: TGTGCCAGCAGCTTAGTCGGGGGGCCGGAGACCCAGTACTTC. Translation: CASSLVGGPETQYF.

The chain recombines TRBV2 with TRBJ2-5; TRBD1 might be the D (6 bases). Trimming cost V 5 bases and J 1 base, with 14 bases left between them. The CDR3 has 15 residues. From germline, CDR1 is SNHLY and CDR2 FYNNEI. This chain's CDR3 is CASSSRGTRQETQYF. CDR3 DNA sequence: TGTGCCAGCAGTTCTAGAGGGACACGCCAAGAGACCCAGTACTTC.

The rearrangement links TRBV11-1 to TRBJ1-1; TRBD1 agrees at 11 bases. Trimming cost V 2 bases and J 11 bases; bases outside gene matches: 4. Germline-derived CDR1 and CDR2 are SGHAT and FQDESV (reference sequence). This CDR3 spans 13 amino acids. The CDR3 coding sequence is TGTGCCAGCAGCTTACTAAGGGACAGGGGGGCTTTCTTT. Encoded protein: CASSLLRDRGAFF.

The rearrangement joins TRBV3-1 (or the pseudogene TRBV3-2) to TRBJ2-7; TRBD1 matches at 10 bases. This CDR3 region has 16 residues. Germline CDR1 reads LGHDT; CDR2 reads YNNKEL (reference sequence). V shed 4 bases and J 3 bases; nucleotides not matched to a gene: 9. CDR3 DNA sequence: TGTGCCAGCAGCCTAACGAACCGGGACAGGGGCTACGAGCAGTACTTC. It specifies CASSLTNRDRGYEQYF.

This clone was counted between two and nine times. The CDR3 here is CASSPGTQNTEAFF. The CDR3 region has the DNA TGTGCCAGCAGCCCCGGGACGCAGAACACTGAAGCTTTCTTT. The V gene is TRBV11-3, the J gene TRBJ1-1; D perhaps matches TRBD1 (5 bases). The CDR3 extends over 14 amino acids. Germline V gene lookup returns CDR1 SGHNT and CDR2 YENEEA. V lost 5 bases and J 1 base, leaving 11 bases between the germline ends.

This clone was picked up one time. The V call is TRBV5-6, the J call TRBJ2-7; 10 bases fit TRBD1. This CDR3 contains 16 residues. V lost 4 bases and J lost 11; bases outside the gene matches: 18. Germline V gives CDR1 SGHDT, CDR2 YYEEEE. The CDR3 DNA is TGTGCCAGCAGCCCGGAACTGGGACAGGGGCCGAACAGGGAGTACTTC. Its protein product is CASSPELGQGPNREYF. Full variable domain (rest looked up from reference TRBV5-6 and TRBJ2-7): DAGVTQSPTHLIKTRGQQVTLRCSPKSGHDTVSWYQQALGQGPQFIFQYYEEEERQRGNFPDRFSGHQFPNYSSELNVNALLLGDSALYLCASSPELGQGPNREYFGPGTRLTVT.

This chain joins TRBV5-4 and TRBJ1-3; D may be TRBD1 (5 bases). V was trimmed by 0 bases and J by 2 bases, leaving 12 bases between them. This CDR3 has 16 residues. Germline V gene lookup returns CDR1 SGHNT and CDR2 YYREEE (reference sequence). The CDR3, as DNA: TGTGCCAGCAGCTTGGCGGGGGTCCCCGCTGGAAACACCATATATTTT. Its translation is CASSLAGVPAGNTIYF.

The CDR3 DNA sequence: TGCGCCAGCAGCCGATTGACAGGAATAGCTGAAAAACTGTTTTTT. It codes for CASSRLTGIAEKLFF. The chain joins TRBV4-1 to TRBJ1-4; possibly TRBD1 for D (6 bases). The CDR3 runs 15 residues. V lost 4 bases to trimming and J lost 7 bases, with 16 bases between them. Per germline, CDR1 MGHRA and CDR2 YSYEKL.

This clone appeared a few times. The chain joins TRBV3-1 (or the pseudogene TRBV3-2) to TRBJ1-2; no reliable D call. V was trimmed by 2 bases and J by 6 bases, leaving 7 bases between them. Germline CDR1 LGHDT, CDR2 YNNKEL (reference sequence). This CDR3 contains 12 residues. The CDR3 nucleotides are TGTGCCAGCAGCCAACCACCGGATGGCTACACCTTC. It specifies CASSQPPDGYTF.

A word on this clone: Distinct nucleotide sequences in the sample also encode this CDR3. In DNA, the CDR3 is TGTGCCACCGGACCGGGCTACACCTTC. It specifies CATGPGYTF. The chain carries TRBV19 and TRBJ1-2; D is uncertain. Germline V gene lookup returns CDR1 LNHDA and CDR2 SQIVND (reference sequence). Deletions cut 10 bases from V and 8 bases from J, with 8 bases between. This CDR3 comprises 9 residues.

This chain uses TRBV19 with TRBJ1-5; 9 positions agree with TRBD1. Unmatched junction bases numbered 15, after V lost 11 bases and J lost 1 base. The CDR3 consists of 17 residues. The germline gives CDR1 LNHDA, CDR2 SQIVND (reference sequence). The CDR3 DNA reads TGTGCCTCCAGGGGGGGACAGGGCGTCTGGAGCAATCAGCCCCAGCATTTT. Amino acids: CASRGGQGVWSNQPQHF.

The J gene is TRBJ1-3, the V gene TRBV4-3; D might be TRBD1 (5 bases). The germline V and J ends were trimmed by 2 bases and 5 bases, with 10 bases remaining between them. Germline CDR1 is LGHNA and CDR2 is YSLEER. The CDR3 is 14 residues long. In DNA, the CDR3 is TGCGCCAGCAGCCAACTGGACAACCGAAACACCATATATTTT. Translation: CASSQLDNRNTIYF.

The CDR3 is CASSRGRGYTF. Written as DNA, the CDR3 is TGTGCCAGCAGCAGGGGTAGAGGCTACACCTTC. The chain couples TRBV3-1 (or the pseudogene TRBV3-2) to TRBJ1-2, with a tentative D call TRBD1 (5 bases). Trimming pared 5 bases from V and 8 bases from J, leaving 9 bases between. Germline CDR1 is LGHDT and CDR2 is YNNKEL (reference sequence). The CDR3 consists of 11 residues.

A note on this clone: This sample also contains other DNA sequences that code for the same CDR3. This rearrangement joins TRBV27 to TRBJ1-2; weak D call: TRBD1 (5 bases). V dropped 2 bases and J dropped 2 bases, with 6 bases sitting between them. The germline gives CDR1 MNHEY, CDR2 SMNVEV (reference sequence). This CDR3 contains 13 residues. CDR3 protein: CASSLRGNYGYTF. CDR3 coding DNA: TGTGCCAGCAGTTTAAGGGGAAACTATGGCTACACCTTC.

CDR3 in amino acids: CSVRPDAHPYEQYF. In DNA form, the CDR3 reads TGCAGCGTCCGACCGGACGCTCACCCCTACGAGCAGTACTTC. The rearrangement uses TRBV29-1 and TRBJ2-7; D not certain. There are 14 residues in the CDR3. The ends were cut back, 6 bases at V and 2 bases at J, with 17 bases in the middle. CDR1 and CDR2 (germline): SQVTM, ANQGSEA.